This TCR beta chain was obtained from a study of blood T cell repertoires in COVID-19. Whole-study context: The cDNA or gDNA used as material had been derived from T cells, B-cell-depleted T cells, or PBMCs.

The CDR3 consists of 14 residues. CDR1 and CDR2 from the germline V gene are SGHVS and FQNEAQ. Trimming took 5 bases from V and 5 from J; bases not matched to a gene: 5. TCRdb's table, derived via immunoSEQ multiplex PCR, lists solely in-frame clones and lacks some. The data contain about 110,000 clones, about 79% of them seen just once; the ten biggest clones take up 7.9%. This sequence joins TRBV7-8 and TRBJ1-4; 7 nucleotides line up with TRBD1. This TCR derives from a woman of 80 years or more with active or convalescent COVID-19. The specimen sequenced was peripheral blood. CDR3: CASSPPTGNEKLFF. The DNA for the CDR3 is TGTGCCAGCAGCCCACCGACAGGGAATGAAAAACTGTTTTTT.